These T cell receptor beta chains were read from a single sample in a study of cytomegalovirus exposure and HLA in healthy donors. The repertoire was sequenced with immunoSEQ multiplex PCR; TCRdb's copy has only in-frame clones and lacks some. The table has 120,000 or so clones, over 9.5% seen once. The sequenced sample consisted of PBMCs. The receptors were gathered from a woman between 18 and 30 years old in good health and CMV-seropositive. Each CDR3 is given with its conserved first and last residue. D genes are given only for firm matches. Clone size appears in some rows only: once, few, many, or a class for an expanded clone.

V gene: TRBV5-8
clone size: .
J gene: TRBJ2-3
D gene: .
CDR3 length: 12
CDR3 protein: CASSPTADTQYF
CDR3 DNA: TGTGCCAGCAGCCCTACCGCAGATACGCAGTATTTT

V gene: TRBV30
clone size: .
J gene: TRBJ2-7
D gene: .
CDR3 length: 13
CDR3 protein: CAWRVAEPYEQYF
CDR3 DNA: TGTGCCTGGAGGGTAGCGGAGCCCTACGAGCAGTACTTC

V gene: TRBV20-1
clone size: few
J gene: TRBJ2-1
D gene: TRBD2
CDR3 length: 11
CDR3 protein: CSAHSGVVLFF
CDR3 DNA: TGCAGTGCTCACAGCGGGGTGGTGTTGTTCTTC

V gene: TRBV28
clone size: .
J gene: TRBJ2-2
D gene: TRBD2
CDR3 length: 13
CDR3 protein: CASSLGGRGELFF
CDR3 DNA: TGTGCCAGCAGTTTAGGCGGGAGAGGGGAGCTGTTTTTT

V gene: TRBV2
clone size: .
J gene: TRBJ2-1
D gene: TRBD2
CDR3 length: 12
CDR3 protein: CATAGRANEQFF
CDR3 DNA: TGTGCCACGGCCGGGAGGGCCAATGAGCAGTTCTTC

V gene: TRBV6-1
clone size: few
J gene: TRBJ1-4
D gene: TRBD1
CDR3 length: 14
CDR3 protein: CASSLAGGKEKLFF
CDR3 DNA: TGTGCCAGCAGCTTGGCAGGGGGTAAGGAAAAACTGTTTTTT

V gene: TRBV19
clone size: .
J gene: TRBJ1-2
D gene: .
CDR3 length: 12
CDR3 protein: CATGPAAGGYTF
CDR3 DNA: TGTGCCACCGGCCCGGCGGCCGGTGGCTACACCTTC

V gene: TRBV14
clone size: .
J gene: TRBJ2-1
D gene: .
CDR3 length: 16
CDR3 protein: CASSPSSGGTYNEQFF
CDR3 DNA: TGTGCCAGCAGCCCATCCTCTGGCGGGACCTACAATGAGCAGTTCTTC

V gene: TRBV19
clone size: few
J gene: TRBJ1-1
D gene: .
CDR3 length: 14
CDR3 protein: CASSPGGVGTEAFF
CDR3 DNA: TGTGCCAGTAGTCCGGGGGGGGTGGGGACTGAAGCTTTCTTT

V gene: TRBV10-3
clone size: many
J gene: TRBJ1-1
D gene: .
CDR3 length: 13
CDR3 protein: CATVDKRNTEAFF
CDR3 DNA: TGTGCCACAGTGGACAAGCGGAACACTGAAGCTTTCTTT

V gene: TRBV7-2
clone size: .
J gene: TRBJ2-3
D gene: TRBD2
CDR3 length: 16
CDR3 protein: CASDGTSGRCTDTQYF
CDR3 DNA: TGTGCCAGCGACGGGACTAGCGGGAGGTGCACAGATACGCAGTATTTT

V gene: TRBV5-6
clone size: few
J gene: TRBJ2-2
D gene: .
CDR3 length: 12
CDR3 protein: CASSGHSGELFF
CDR3 DNA: TGTGCCAGCAGTGGACATTCCGGGGAGCTGTTTTTT

V gene: TRBV6-5
clone size: few
J gene: TRBJ1-1
D gene: .
CDR3 length: 15
CDR3 protein: CASQGHMWEMTEAFF
CDR3 DNA: TGTGCCTCACAAGGGCATATGTGGGAGATGACTGAAGCTTTCTTT

V gene: TRBV27
clone size: few
J gene: TRBJ2-5
D gene: TRBD1
CDR3 length: 12
CDR3 protein: CASSLQGFEQYF
CDR3 DNA: TGTGCCAGCAGCTTACAGGGGTTTGAGCAGTACTTC

V gene: TRBV2
clone size: few
J gene: TRBJ2-2
D gene: .
CDR3 length: 16
CDR3 protein: CASSEAPPPLDGELFF
CDR3 DNA: TGTGCCAGCAGTGAAGCCCCGCCCCCGCTAGACGGGGAGCTGTTTTTT

V gene: TRBV5-6
clone size: few
J gene: TRBJ2-4
D gene: TRBD2
CDR3 length: 15
CDR3 protein: CASSLGSGNGHIQYF
CDR3 DNA: TGTGCCAGCAGCCTGGGTAGCGGGAATGGTCACATTCAGTACTTC

V gene: TRBV5-5
clone size: .
J gene: TRBJ1-3
D gene: TRBD1
CDR3 length: 15
CDR3 protein: CASSPGTGGGNTIYF
CDR3 DNA: TGTGCCAGCAGCCCGGGGACAGGGGGAGGAAACACCATATATTTT

V gene: TRBV6-4
clone size: few
J gene: TRBJ1-5
D gene: .
CDR3 length: 13
CDR3 protein: CASSEGRGQPQHF
CDR3 DNA: TGTGCCAGCAGTGAGGGTAGGGGTCAGCCCCAGCATTTT

V gene: TRBV5-6
clone size: .
J gene: TRBJ2-7
D gene: .
CDR3 length: 14
CDR3 protein: CASSLLGSSYEQYF
CDR3 DNA: TGTGCCAGCAGCTTGCTAGGGAGCTCCTACGAGCAGTACTTC

V gene: TRBV28
clone size: .
J gene: TRBJ2-1
D gene: .
CDR3 length: 16
CDR3 protein: CASSSTDSPRVNEQFF
CDR3 DNA: TGTGCCAGCAGCTCCACGGACTCCCCGCGCGTTAATGAGCAGTTCTTC

V gene: TRBV27
clone size: few
J gene: TRBJ1-2
D gene: .
CDR3 length: 13
CDR3 protein: CASSFNGEAGYTF
CDR3 DNA: TGTGCCAGCAGTTTTAATGGGGAGGCTGGCTACACCTTC

V gene: TRBV4-2
clone size: few
J gene: TRBJ2-7
D gene: TRBD1
CDR3 length: 16
CDR3 protein: CASSQDRGTGGYEQYF
CDR3 DNA: TGTGCCAGCAGCCAAGATCGGGGGACAGGGGGCTACGAGCAGTACTTC

V gene: TRBV18
clone size: .
J gene: TRBJ1-1
D gene: TRBD1
CDR3 length: 14
CDR3 protein: CASSTDRGLVEAFF
CDR3 DNA: TGTGCCAGCTCAACGGACAGGGGGCTCGTTGAAGCTTTCTTT

V gene: TRBV7-8
clone size: few
J gene: TRBJ1-4
D gene: .
CDR3 length: 15
CDR3 protein: CASRREQGGGEKLFF
CDR3 DNA: TGTGCCAGCAGGAGGGAACAGGGCGGGGGGGAAAAACTGTTTTTT

V gene: TRBV30
clone size: .
J gene: TRBJ2-1
D gene: .
CDR3 length: 12
CDR3 protein: CAWSVSFNEQFF
CDR3 DNA: TGTGCCTGGAGTGTGAGTTTCAATGAGCAGTTCTTC